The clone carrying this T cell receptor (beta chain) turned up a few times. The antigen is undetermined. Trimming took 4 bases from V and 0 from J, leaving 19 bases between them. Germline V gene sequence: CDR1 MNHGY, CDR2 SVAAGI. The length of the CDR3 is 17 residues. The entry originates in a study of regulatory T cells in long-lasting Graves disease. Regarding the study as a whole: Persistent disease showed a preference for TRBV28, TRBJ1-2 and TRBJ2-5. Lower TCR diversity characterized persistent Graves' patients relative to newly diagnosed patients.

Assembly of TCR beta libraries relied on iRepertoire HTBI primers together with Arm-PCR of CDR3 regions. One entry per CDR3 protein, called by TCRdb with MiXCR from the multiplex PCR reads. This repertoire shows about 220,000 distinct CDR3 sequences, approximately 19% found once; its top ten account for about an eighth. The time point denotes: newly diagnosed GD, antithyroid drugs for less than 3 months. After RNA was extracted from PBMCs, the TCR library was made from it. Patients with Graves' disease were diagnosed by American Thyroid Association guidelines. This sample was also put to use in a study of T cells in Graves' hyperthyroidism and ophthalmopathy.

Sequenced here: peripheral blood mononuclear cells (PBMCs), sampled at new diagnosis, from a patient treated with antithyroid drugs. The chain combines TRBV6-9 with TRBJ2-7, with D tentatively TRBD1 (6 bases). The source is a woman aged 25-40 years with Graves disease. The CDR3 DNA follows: TGTGCCAGCAGTTCCCCGGGGACATTCTCTACCTCCTACGAGCAGTACTTC. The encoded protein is CASSSPGTFSTSYEQYF.